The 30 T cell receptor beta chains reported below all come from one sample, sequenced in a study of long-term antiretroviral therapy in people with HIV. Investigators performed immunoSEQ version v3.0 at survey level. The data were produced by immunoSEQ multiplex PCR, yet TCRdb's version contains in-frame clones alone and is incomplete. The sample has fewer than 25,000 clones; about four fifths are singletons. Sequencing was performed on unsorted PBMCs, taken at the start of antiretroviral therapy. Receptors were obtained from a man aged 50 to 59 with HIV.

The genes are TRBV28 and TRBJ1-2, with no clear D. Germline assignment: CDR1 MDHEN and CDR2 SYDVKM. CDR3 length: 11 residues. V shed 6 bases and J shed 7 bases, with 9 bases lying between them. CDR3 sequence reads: CASRHPGGYTF. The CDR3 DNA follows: TGTGCCAGCAGGCACCCTGGTGGCTACACCTTC.

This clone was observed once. CDR3 DNA sequence: TGTGCCAGCAGCTCCCCGGCGGGGGGCTATGGCTACACCTTC. Encoded protein: CASSSPAGGYGYTF. The V and J genes are TRBV11-2 and TRBJ1-2, with D maybe TRBD1 (5 bases). Germline V CDR1 and CDR2: SGHAT, FQNNGV. The CDR3 covers 14 residues. The V gene lost 4 bases and the J gene lost 4 bases, with 13 bases spanning the gap.

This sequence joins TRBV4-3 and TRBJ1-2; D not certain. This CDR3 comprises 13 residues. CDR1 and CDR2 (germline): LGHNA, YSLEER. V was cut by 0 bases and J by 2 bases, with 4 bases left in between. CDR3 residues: CASSQESNYGYTF. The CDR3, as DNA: TGCGCCAGCAGCCAAGAATCCAACTATGGCTACACCTTC.

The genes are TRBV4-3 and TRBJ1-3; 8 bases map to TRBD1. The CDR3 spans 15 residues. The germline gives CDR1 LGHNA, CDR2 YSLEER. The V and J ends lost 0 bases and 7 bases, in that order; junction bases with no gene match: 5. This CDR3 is CASSQDLAGGNTIYF. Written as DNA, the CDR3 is TGCGCCAGCAGCCAAGATTTGGCAGGGGGCAACACCATATATTTT.

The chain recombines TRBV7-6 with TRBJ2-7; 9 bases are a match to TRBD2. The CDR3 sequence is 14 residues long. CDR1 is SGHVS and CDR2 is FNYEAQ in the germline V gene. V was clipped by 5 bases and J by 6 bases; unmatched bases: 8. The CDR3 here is CASSDSGLAREQYF. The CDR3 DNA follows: TGTGCCAGCAGCGACTCGGGACTAGCCCGCGAGCAGTACTTC.

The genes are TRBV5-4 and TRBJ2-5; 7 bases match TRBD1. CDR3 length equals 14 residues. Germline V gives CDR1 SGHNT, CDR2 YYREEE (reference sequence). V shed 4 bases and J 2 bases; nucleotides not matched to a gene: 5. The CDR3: CASSLDRRQETQYF. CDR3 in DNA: TGTGCCAGCAGCCTGGACAGGCGTCAAGAGACCCAGTACTTC.

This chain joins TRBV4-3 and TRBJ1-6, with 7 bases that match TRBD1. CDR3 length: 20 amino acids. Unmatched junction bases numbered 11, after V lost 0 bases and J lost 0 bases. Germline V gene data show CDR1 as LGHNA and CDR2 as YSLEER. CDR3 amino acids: CASSQEHVGRGVSYNSPLHF. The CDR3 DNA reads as TGCGCCAGCAGCCAAGAACACGTCGGCAGGGGGGTCTCCTATAATTCACCCCTCCACTTT.

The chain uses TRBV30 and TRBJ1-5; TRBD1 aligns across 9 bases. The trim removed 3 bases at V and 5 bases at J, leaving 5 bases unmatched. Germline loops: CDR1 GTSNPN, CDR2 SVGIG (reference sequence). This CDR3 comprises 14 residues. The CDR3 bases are TGTGCCTGGAGCTTGGGACAGGGAGATCAGCCCCAGCATTTT. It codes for CAWSLGQGDQPQHF.

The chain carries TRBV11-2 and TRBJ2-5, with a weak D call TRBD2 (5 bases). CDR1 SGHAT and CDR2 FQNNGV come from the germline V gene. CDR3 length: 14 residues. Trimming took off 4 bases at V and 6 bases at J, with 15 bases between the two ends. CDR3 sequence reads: CASSSPLREKTQYF. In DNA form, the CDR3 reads TGTGCCAGCAGCTCACCCTTGAGGGAGAAGACCCAGTACTTC.

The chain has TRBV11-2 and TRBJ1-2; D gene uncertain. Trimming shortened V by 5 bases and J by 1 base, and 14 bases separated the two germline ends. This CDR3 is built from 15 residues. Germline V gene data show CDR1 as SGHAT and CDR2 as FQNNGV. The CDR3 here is CASSPRPQLNYGYTF. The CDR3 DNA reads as TGTGCCAGCAGCCCCCGCCCACAACTTAACTATGGCTACACCTTC.

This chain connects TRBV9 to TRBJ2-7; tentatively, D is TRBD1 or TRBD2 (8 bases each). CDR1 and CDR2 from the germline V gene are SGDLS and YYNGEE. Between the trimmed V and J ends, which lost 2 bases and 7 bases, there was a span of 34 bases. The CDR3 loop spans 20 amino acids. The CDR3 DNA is TGTGCCAGCAGCGTCACCCCCTGGGGACAGGCGAGAAGCGGGAGAGATGAGCAGTACTTC. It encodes CASSVTPWGQARSGRDEQYF.

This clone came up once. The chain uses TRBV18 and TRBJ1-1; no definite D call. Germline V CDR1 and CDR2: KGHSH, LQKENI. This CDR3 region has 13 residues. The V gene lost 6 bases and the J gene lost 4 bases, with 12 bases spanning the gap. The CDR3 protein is CASSDWRATEAFF. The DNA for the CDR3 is TGTGCCAGCTCGGACTGGAGGGCCACTGAAGCTTTCTTT.

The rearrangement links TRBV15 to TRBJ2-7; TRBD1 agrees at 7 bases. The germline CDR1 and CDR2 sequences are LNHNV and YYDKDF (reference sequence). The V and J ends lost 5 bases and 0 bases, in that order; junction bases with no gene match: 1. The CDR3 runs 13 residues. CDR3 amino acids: CATSGDSSYEQYF. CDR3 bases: TGTGCCACCAGCGGGGACAGCTCCTACGAGCAGTACTTC. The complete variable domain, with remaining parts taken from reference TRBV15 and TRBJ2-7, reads DAMVIQNPRYQVTQFGKPVTLSCSQTLNHNVMYWYQQKSSQAPKLLFHYYDKDFNNEADTPDNFQSRRPNTSFCFLDIRSPGLGDTAMYLCATSGDSSYEQYFGPGTRLTVT.

CDR3 DNA sequence: TGTGCCAGCAGCTGGGACAGGGGGGGCACTGAAGCTTTCTTT. Its translation: CASSWDRGGTEAFF. The V and J genes are TRBV28 and TRBJ1-1; TRBD1 matches 11 bases. Germline CDR1 reads MDHEN; CDR2 reads SYDVKM. This CDR3 contains 14 residues. J lost 4 bases, V lost 6 bases, and 4 bases had no gene match. The whole variable domain, remainder taken from reference TRBV28 and TRBJ1-1, is DVKVTQSSRYLVKRTGEKVFLECVQDMDHENMFWYRQDPGLGLRLIYFSYDVKMKEKGDIPEGYSVSREKKERFSLILESASTNQTSMYLCASSWDRGGTEAFFGQGTRLTVV.

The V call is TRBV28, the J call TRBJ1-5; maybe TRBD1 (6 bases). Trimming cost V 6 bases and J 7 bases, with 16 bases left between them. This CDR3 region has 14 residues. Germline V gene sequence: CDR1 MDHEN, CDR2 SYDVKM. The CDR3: CASRGNRVGQPQHF. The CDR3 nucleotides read TGTGCCAGCAGAGGAAACAGGGTCGGGCAGCCCCAGCATTTT.

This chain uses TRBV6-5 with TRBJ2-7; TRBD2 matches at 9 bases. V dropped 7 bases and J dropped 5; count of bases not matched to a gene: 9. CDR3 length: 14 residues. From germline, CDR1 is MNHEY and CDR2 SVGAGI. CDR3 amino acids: CASTLRGGLNEQYF. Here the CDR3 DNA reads TGTGCCAGCACCCTGCGGGGGGGTCTCAACGAGCAGTACTTC.

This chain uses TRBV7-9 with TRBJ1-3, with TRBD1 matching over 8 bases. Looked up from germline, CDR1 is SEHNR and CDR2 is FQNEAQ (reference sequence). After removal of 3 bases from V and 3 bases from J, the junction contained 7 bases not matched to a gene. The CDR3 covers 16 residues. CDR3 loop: CASSFPGGVSGNTIYF. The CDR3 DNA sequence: TGTGCCAGCAGCTTCCCAGGGGGCGTAAGTGGAAACACCATATATTTT.

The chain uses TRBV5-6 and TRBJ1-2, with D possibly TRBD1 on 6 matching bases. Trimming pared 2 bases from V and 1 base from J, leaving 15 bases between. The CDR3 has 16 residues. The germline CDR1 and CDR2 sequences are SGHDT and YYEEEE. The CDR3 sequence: CASSLDPGQLNYGYTF. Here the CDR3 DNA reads TGTGCCAGCAGCTTAGACCCGGGACAACTTAACTATGGCTACACCTTC.

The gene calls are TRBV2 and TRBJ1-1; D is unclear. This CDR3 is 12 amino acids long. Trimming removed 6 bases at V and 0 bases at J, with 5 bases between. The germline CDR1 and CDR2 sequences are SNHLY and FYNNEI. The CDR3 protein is CASRALNTEAFF. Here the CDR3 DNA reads TGTGCCAGCAGGGCACTGAACACTGAAGCTTTCTTT. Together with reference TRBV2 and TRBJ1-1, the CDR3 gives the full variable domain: EPEVTQTPSHQVTQMGQEVILRCVPISNHLYFYWYRQILGQKVEFLVSFYNNEISEKSEIFDDQFSVERPDGSNFTLKIRSTKLEDSAMYFCASRALNTEAFFGQGTRLTVV.

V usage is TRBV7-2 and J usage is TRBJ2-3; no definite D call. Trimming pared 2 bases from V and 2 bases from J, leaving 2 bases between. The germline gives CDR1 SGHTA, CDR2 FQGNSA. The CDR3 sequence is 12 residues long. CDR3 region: CASSLLTDTQYF. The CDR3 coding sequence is TGTGCCAGCAGCTTACTCACAGATACGCAGTATTTT. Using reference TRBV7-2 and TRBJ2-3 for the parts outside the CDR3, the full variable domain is GAGVSQSPSNKVTEKGKDVELRCDPISGHTALYWYRQSLGQGLEFLIYFQGNSAPDKSGLPSDRFSAERTGGSVSTLTIQRTQQEDSAVYLCASSLLTDTQYFGPGTRLTVL.

DNA for the CDR3: TGCGCCAGCAGCTTAACCGGGACAGGTACCTCACCCCTCCACTTT. Translating it yields CASSLTGTGTSPLHF. The chain employs TRBV5-1 and TRBJ1-6; 8 bases are shared with TRBD1. CDR1 is SGHRS, CDR2 YFSETQ, per germline. V shed 2 bases and J 10 bases; nucleotides not matched to a gene: 8. This CDR3 has 15 amino acids.

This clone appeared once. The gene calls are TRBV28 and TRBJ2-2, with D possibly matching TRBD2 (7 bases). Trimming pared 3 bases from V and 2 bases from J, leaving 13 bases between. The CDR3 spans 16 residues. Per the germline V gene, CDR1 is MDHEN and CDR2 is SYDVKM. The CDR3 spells CASSFLRGANTGELFF. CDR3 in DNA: TGTGCCAGCAGTTTTTTACGGGGGGCAAACACCGGGGAGCTGTTTTTT.

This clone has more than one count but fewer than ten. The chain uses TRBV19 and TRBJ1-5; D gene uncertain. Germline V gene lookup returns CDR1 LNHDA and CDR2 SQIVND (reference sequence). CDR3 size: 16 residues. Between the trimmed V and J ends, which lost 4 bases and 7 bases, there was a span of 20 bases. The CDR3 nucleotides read TGTGCCAGTAGTACCGTACCTCGATGGGCTAGGCAGCCCCAGCATTTT. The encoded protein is CASSTVPRWARQPQHF.

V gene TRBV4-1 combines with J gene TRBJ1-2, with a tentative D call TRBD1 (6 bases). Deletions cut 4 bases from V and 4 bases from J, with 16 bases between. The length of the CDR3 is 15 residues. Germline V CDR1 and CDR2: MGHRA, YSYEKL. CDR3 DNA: TGCGCCAGCAGCCCAGCGGCAGGGGTTCGCTATGGCTACACCTTC. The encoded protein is CASSPAAGVRYGYTF.

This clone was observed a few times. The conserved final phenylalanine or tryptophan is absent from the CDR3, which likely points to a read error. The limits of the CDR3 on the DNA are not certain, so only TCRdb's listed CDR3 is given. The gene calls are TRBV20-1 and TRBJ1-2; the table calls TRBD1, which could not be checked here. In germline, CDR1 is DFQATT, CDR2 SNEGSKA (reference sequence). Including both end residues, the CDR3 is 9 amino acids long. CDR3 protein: CSASNPAGH.

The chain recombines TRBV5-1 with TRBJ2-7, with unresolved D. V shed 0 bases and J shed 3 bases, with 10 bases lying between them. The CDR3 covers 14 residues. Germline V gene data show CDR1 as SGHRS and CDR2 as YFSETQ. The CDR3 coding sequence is TGCGCCAGCAGCTTGGAGTCCGCCGTCTACGAGCAGTACTTC. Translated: CASSLESAVYEQYF.

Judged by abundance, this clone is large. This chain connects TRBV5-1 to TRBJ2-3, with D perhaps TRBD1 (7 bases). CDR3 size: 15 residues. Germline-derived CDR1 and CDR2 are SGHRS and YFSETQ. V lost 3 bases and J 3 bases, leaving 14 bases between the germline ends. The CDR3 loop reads CASSWGDSYTDTQYF. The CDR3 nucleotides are TGCGCCAGCAGCTGGGGGGACAGTTATACAGATACGCAGTATTTT.

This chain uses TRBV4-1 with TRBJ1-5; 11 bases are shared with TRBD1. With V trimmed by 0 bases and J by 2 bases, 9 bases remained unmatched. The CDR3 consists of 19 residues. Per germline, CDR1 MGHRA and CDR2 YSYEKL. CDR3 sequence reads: CASSQDSRTGGRGNQPQHF. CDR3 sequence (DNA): TGCGCCAGCAGCCAAGATTCCCGGACAGGGGGCCGGGGCAATCAGCCCCAGCATTTT.

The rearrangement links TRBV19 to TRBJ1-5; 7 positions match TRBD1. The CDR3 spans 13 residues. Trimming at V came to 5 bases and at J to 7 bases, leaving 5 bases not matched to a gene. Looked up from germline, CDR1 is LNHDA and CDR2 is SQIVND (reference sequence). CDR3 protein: CASSFRGWQPQHF. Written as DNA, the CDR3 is TGTGCCAGTAGTTTCAGGGGGTGGCAGCCCCAGCATTTT.

The CDR3 DNA is TGTGCCAGCAGCGTAGGAGGGACAGGTGGGAGGGAGCTGTTTTTT. Encoded protein: CASSVGGTGGRELFF. V usage is TRBV9 and J usage is TRBJ2-2; 8 positions match TRBD1. Germline lookup yields CDR1 SGDLS and CDR2 YYNGEE. V shed 0 bases, J shed 9 bases, and the junction held 7 bases outside the gene matches. The CDR3 extends over 15 amino acids.